This T cell receptor beta chain was found in a study of CD8 T cells in Susac syndrome. After extraction with the RNeasy kit, about 0.5 to 1 ug of the RNA was reverse transcribed using random hexamers. Across 54 Vbeta and 13 Jbeta, immunoSEQ multiplex PCR amplified TCR beta CDR3. TCRdb re-derived calls from the immunoSEQ multiplex PCR reads in MiXCR, one entry per CDR3 protein. The data contain about 130,000 distinct CDR3 sequences, 90% to 95% of them singletons. This CDR3 spans 14 amino acids. Per the germline V gene, CDR1 is SQVTM and CDR2 is ANQGSEA. Trimming took 7 bases from V and 6 from J; bases not matched to a gene: 12. Sequencing of TCR beta covered CD8+ and CD4+ T cells obtained from blood. Healthy donors matched for age and sex were used as controls.

Sequenced material: CD4+ T cells from PBMCs. This clonotype originated in a human donor in good health. The chain recombines TRBV29-1 with TRBJ2-3; TRBD1 agrees at 8 bases. The CDR3 DNA sequence: TGCAGCGCCAGTACCGGGACAGGAGATGATACGCAGTATTTT. Protein sequence: CSASTGTGDDTQYF.